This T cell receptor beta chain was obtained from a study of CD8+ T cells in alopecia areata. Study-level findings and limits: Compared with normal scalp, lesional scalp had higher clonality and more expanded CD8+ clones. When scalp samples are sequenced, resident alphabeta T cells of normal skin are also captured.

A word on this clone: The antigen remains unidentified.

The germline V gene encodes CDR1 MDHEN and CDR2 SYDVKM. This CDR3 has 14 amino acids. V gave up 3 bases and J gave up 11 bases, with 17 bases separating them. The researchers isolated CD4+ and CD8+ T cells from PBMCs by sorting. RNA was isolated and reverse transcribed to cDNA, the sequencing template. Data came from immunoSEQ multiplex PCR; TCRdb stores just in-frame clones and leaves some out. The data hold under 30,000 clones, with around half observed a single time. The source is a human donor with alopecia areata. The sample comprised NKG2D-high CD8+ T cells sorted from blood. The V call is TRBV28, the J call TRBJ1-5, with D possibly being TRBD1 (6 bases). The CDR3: CASSFWVGGATQHF. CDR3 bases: TGTGCCAGCAGTTTCTGGGTGGGGGGCGCGACCCAGCATTTT.